The T cell receptor delta chain described here comes from a study of Vδ1+ human thymocytes. Broader study findings: Thymic TRG and TRD repertoires appeared highly polyclonal.

V was pared by 1 base and J by 5 bases, with 4 bases of the junction left unmatched. CDR3 length equals 15 residues. Germline assignment: CDR1 TSWWSYY and CDR2 QGS. Sequences come from RNA converted to cDNA by reverse transcription. The CDR3 regions were amplified by multiplex PCR from V-gene primers to a constant-region primer. TCRdb re-called the multiplex PCR reads via CATT. The sample holds over 45,000 delta-chain clones, about 16% seen once. This clone was seen a handful of times. The antigen is undetermined. The sequenced sample consisted of Vdelta1+ gamma-delta thymocytes from the thymus. Subset meaning: FACS-sorted CD3+ TCRalphabeta- TCRVdelta1+ TCRVdelta2- thymocytes. This sequence joins TRDV1 and TRDJ1; 10 bases are shared with TRDD3. The sequence came from a boy in the first two years of life who had congenital heart surgery. The CDR3 DNA is TGTGCTCTTGGGGAACAACCGGGGGATACGGATAAACTCATCTTT. Protein product: CALGEQPGDTDKLIF.